The source of this TCR beta chain is a study of post-analysis software for immune sequencing data. Whole-study findings and limits: Controls had significantly higher normalized Chao1 diversity than multiple sclerosis patients. F measure grouped same-batch samples tightly together.

As for this clonotype: Its antigen is not known.

Libraries were made from TCR beta cDNA, and they carried unique molecular identifiers. With roughly 0.85 to 11 million T cells as the source, some 510,000 cDNA molecules resulted. TCRdb processed the PCR reads anew with MiXCR; each CDR3 protein has one entry. The sample lists about 540,000 distinct CDR3 sequences, around 31% occurring once. The source of this sequence is a girl aged 2-17 years with multiple sclerosis. The material sequenced was blood.

The CDR3 nucleotides read TGTGCAGGGCGGGCAGGGTGGAACTATGGCTACACCTTC. Encoded protein: CAGRAGWNYGYTF. The chain joins TRBV6-1 to TRBJ1-2; D is possibly TRBD1 (5 bases). Germline V gives CDR1 MNHNS, CDR2 SASEGT. This CDR3 has 13 amino acids.